The clone carrying this T cell receptor beta chain has at least ten counts. Its antigen is not known. The data were obtained in a study of CD8+CD57+ T cells in acquired aplastic anemia. For the study at large: DNA recovered from sorted CD4+ and CD8+ cells had a mean of about 3.5 ug.

Overall study findings and caveats: Patients and controls shared over 25 CD8+ CDR3 sequences, highly expressed in patients. Patients and controls had CD8+ Simpson's diversity values that were not significantly distinct.

TCR beta VDJ and CDR3 profiles were obtained from a genomic DNA template. TCRdb re-called the reads through MiXCR, storing one row per CDR3 protein. Of about 180,000 distinct CDR3 sequences in the sample, around 48% were seen once. Those patients picked for sequencing had displayed CD8+CD57+ cell expansion on flow cytometry. At blood sampling, none of the patients had yet received therapy. Sequenced input: sorted CD4+, CD8+, or CD8+CD57+ T cells (not recorded which) from PBMCs. This TCR was sampled from a human donor with aplastic anemia.

As DNA, the CDR3 is TGTGCCAGCAGTTCAGGGGGGGCCGATTTCTTC. It codes for CASSSGGADFF. V is TRBV12-3 or TRBV12-4 and J is TRBJ2-1; TRBD1 or TRBD2 may be the D gene (7 bases each). The germline V and J ends were trimmed by 4 bases and 16 bases, with 14 bases remaining between them. CDR3 length equals 11 residues.